Shown below are 25 T cell receptor beta chains from a single sample sequenced in a study of shared clonotypes between healthy human individuals (TCRdb year 2020). Receptor libraries were prepared by the immunoSEQ multiplex PCR assay. TCRdb carries this immuneACCESS record with in-frame sequences only. Its versions omit some clonotypes, under half of them owing to an unresolved V gene in the studies checked, with the rest unexplained. The table for this sample lists a few million clones; around 90% of them were counted only once. Roughly 0.15% of the sample is taken by the ten largest. The sample comprised naive CD4+ T cells sorted from blood. The sample's cell subset or site label, in plain terms: CD45RA+ positively selected. The receptor set was obtained from a man aged 18-30 years in good health.

The chain combines TRBV5-1 with TRBJ1-2, with a possible D match to TRBD1 (5 bases). The CDR3 runs 15 residues. The germline V and J ends were trimmed by 2 bases and 6 bases, with 17 bases remaining between them. CDR1 is SGHRS, CDR2 YFSETQ, per germline. CDR3 amino acids: CASSLIGAGNHGYTF. The CDR3 DNA reads TGCGCCAGCAGCTTAATAGGGGCGGGGAATCATGGCTACACCTTC.

The chain uses TRBV9 and TRBJ2-7; 9 bases map to TRBD1. Germline-derived CDR1 and CDR2 are SGDLS and YYNGEE. The CDR3 has 15 amino acids. V was clipped by 4 bases and J by 5 bases; unmatched bases: 10. As DNA, the CDR3 is TGTGCCAGCAGCTTCCGGGACAGGGCGTCGGACGAGCAGTACTTC. Translating gives CASSFRDRASDEQYF.

The chain recombines TRBV19 with TRBJ2-7, with D perhaps matching TRBD1 or TRBD2 (6 bases each). Germline values: CDR1 LNHDA, CDR2 SQIVND (reference sequence). V lost 7 bases to trimming and J lost 9 bases, with 16 bases between them. The CDR3 has 12 amino acids. Here the CDR3 reads CASTEGGGGQYF. Written as DNA, the CDR3 is TGTGCCAGTACCGAAGGGGGAGGCGGGCAGTACTTC.

The J gene is TRBJ2-5, the V gene TRBV7-9; D unclear. The assigned J gene may be wrong: the sequence end matches TRBJ2-7 better. Germline V gives CDR1 SEHNR, CDR2 FQNEAQ (reference sequence). The CDR3 covers 14 residues. Here the CDR3 DNA reads TGTGCCAGCAGCCCTGTAGTGGGAACCTACGAGCAGTACTTC. Amino acid sequence: CASSPVVGTYEQYF.

The V call is TRBV27, the J call TRBJ2-1; 9 nucleotides align to TRBD1. CDR3 size: 15 residues. Trimming removed 3 bases from V and 9 bases from J; junction bases left unmatched: 9. Germline V gene data show CDR1 as MNHEY and CDR2 as SMNVEV (reference sequence). CDR3 region: CASSFSITGGSEQFF. DNA of the CDR3: TGTGCCAGCAGTTTCTCGATAACAGGGGGCTCTGAGCAGTTCTTC.

The V call is TRBV5-1, the J call TRBJ2-1; 10 nucleotides agree with TRBD1. Germline CDR1 SGHRS, CDR2 YFSETQ. The CDR3 extends over 15 amino acids. The V segment lost 7 bases and the J segment 5 bases; nucleotides outside the gene matches: 9. The CDR3, as DNA: TGCGCCAGCCAACCACCGGGACAGGGGAACAATGAGCAGTTCTTC. The encoded protein is CASQPPGQGNNEQFF.

This sequence joins TRBV7-2 and TRBJ2-5, with TRBD2 matching 11 bases. From germline, CDR1 is SGHTA and CDR2 FQGNSA. CDR3 size: 17 residues. The junction had 7 bases not matched to a gene; V was cut back by 0 bases and J by 4 bases. CDR3 protein: CASSLALGTSGGETQYF. In nucleotides, the CDR3 is TGTGCCAGCAGCTTAGCGCTCGGGACTAGCGGAGGAGAGACCCAGTACTTC.

This chain links TRBV29-1 with TRBJ2-2, with 9 bases fitting TRBD1. With V trimmed by 5 bases and J by 3 bases, 7 bases remained unmatched. Germline V gives CDR1 SQVTM, CDR2 ANQGSEA. The CDR3 spans 15 residues. The CDR3 DNA reads TGCAGCGTTAGGGACAGGGCGCCGGACACCGGGGAGCTGTTTTTT. This translates into CSVRDRAPDTGELFF.

This clone has only one observation. The chain uses TRBV27 and TRBJ1-3, with D perhaps matching TRBD1 (5 bases). V lost 0 bases and J lost 2, with 11 bases in between. Germline V gene sequence: CDR1 MNHEY, CDR2 SMNVEV (reference sequence). The CDR3 consists of 16 residues. The CDR3 sequence is CASSLSAGTAGNTIYF. CDR3 coding DNA: TGTGCCAGCAGTTTATCTGCCGGGACGGCTGGAAACACCATATATTTT.

The V and J genes are TRBV6-5 and TRBJ2-1; D is uncertain. V dropped 5 bases and J dropped 10 bases, with 12 bases sitting between them. The CDR3 has 12 residues. CDR1 and CDR2 (germline): MNHEY, SVGAGI. CDR3 sequence (DNA): TGTGCCAGCAGTCCCCCGCTGAGGGAGCAGTTCTTC. It yields the protein CASSPPLREQFF.

The J gene is TRBJ2-1, the V gene TRBV4-2, with D tentatively TRBD2 (5 bases). Per germline, CDR1 LGHNA and CDR2 YNFKEQ. V was shortened by 1 base and J by 4 bases, with 11 bases between the two germline ends. The CDR3 sequence is 15 residues long. The chain's CDR3 is CASSQGVGEYNEQFF. The CDR3 DNA is TGTGCCAGCAGCCAAGGGGTGGGAGAGTACAATGAGCAGTTCTTC.

The chain combines TRBV7-2 with TRBJ1-5, with D hard to call. Trimming stripped 5 bases from V and 0 bases from J, with 11 bases between. The CDR3 is 15 amino acids. Germline CDR1 reads SGHTA; CDR2 reads FQGNSA. Here the CDR3 reads CASSRGGYSNQPQHF. CDR3 nucleotide sequence: TGTGCCAGCAGCCGCGGCGGTTATAGCAATCAGCCCCAGCATTTT.

This sequence joins TRBV19 and TRBJ2-7, with D uncertain. This CDR3 spans 15 amino acids. From germline, CDR1 is LNHDA and CDR2 SQIVND (reference sequence). Trimming took off 6 bases at V and 3 bases at J, with 18 bases between the two ends. Here the CDR3 DNA reads TGTGCCAGTAGCCCCCCCCGGCAGAAGCTCTACGAGCAGTACTTC. Protein sequence: CASSPPRQKLYEQYF.

With respect to this clone: The sample has other DNA sequences that encode this CDR3 too. The chain carries TRBV6-1 and TRBJ2-7, with D uncertain. Germline-derived CDR1 and CDR2 are MNHNS and SASEGT. CDR3 length: 14 amino acids. V shed 1 base and J shed 0 bases, with 7 bases lying between them. CDR3 sequence (DNA): TGTGCCAGCAGTGAAGAAAGGAGCTCCTACGAGCAGTACTTC. This gives the protein CASSEERSSYEQYF.

The genes are TRBV19 and TRBJ2-7; 14 bases agree with TRBD2. Germline assignment: CDR1 LNHDA and CDR2 SQIVND (reference sequence). The CDR3 consists of 17 residues. Trimming at V came to 3 bases and at J to 7 bases, leaving 11 bases not matched to a gene. The CDR3 reads CASSILLPGLAGEEQYF. In nucleotides, the CDR3 is TGTGCCAGTAGTATCCTCTTACCGGGACTAGCGGGAGAAGAGCAGTACTTC.

The chain combines TRBV19 with TRBJ2-4, with 7 bases identical to TRBD1. Germline V lookup: CDR1 LNHDA, CDR2 SQIVND (reference sequence). The CDR3 runs to 13 residues. Unmatched junction bases numbered 8, after V lost 6 bases and J lost 9 bases. The CDR3 loop reads CASREQGNGIQYF. For the CDR3, the DNA is TGTGCCAGTAGAGAACAGGGGAACGGCATTCAGTACTTC.

J is TRBJ1-1 and V is TRBV6-6; 12 bases are shared with TRBD1. The CDR3 covers 14 residues. Germline V gene sequence: CDR1 MNHNY, CDR2 SVGAGI (reference sequence). The trim removed 6 bases at V and 10 bases at J, leaving 9 bases unmatched. The CDR3 region has the DNA TGTGCCAGCAGATCCCGGGACAGGGGGCTGGGAGCTTTCTTT. Protein: CASRSRDRGLGAFF.

V usage is TRBV7-3 and J usage is TRBJ2-5; D is possibly TRBD1 (5 bases). Per germline, CDR1 SGHTA and CDR2 FQGTGA. V was clipped by 2 bases and J by 1 base, with 14 bases between them. The CDR3 has 16 residues. The CDR3 is CASSLDGATSQETQYF. The DNA for the CDR3 is TGTGCCAGCAGCTTAGATGGGGCGACATCCCAAGAGACCCAGTACTTC.

The V call is TRBV29-1, the J call TRBJ1-1; 8 nucleotides agree with TRBD1. The CDR3 sequence is 16 residues long. The trim removed 2 bases at V and 4 bases at J, leaving 12 bases unmatched. The germline V gene encodes CDR1 SQVTM and CDR2 ANQGSEA. The CDR3: CSVELAGGLRGTEAFF. CDR3 sequence (DNA): TGCAGCGTTGAACTGGCAGGGGGCTTGAGAGGCACTGAAGCTTTCTTT.

The rearrangement uses TRBV5-1 and TRBJ1-2; TRBD1 matches at 9 bases. V lost 3 bases and J lost 8; bases outside the gene matches: 20. Germline V gene sequence: CDR1 SGHRS, CDR2 YFSETQ. CDR3 size: 18 residues. The CDR3 DNA is TGCGCCAGCAGCTCCAATTCGGGACAGGGAGTTAGATTCAGCGGCTACACCTTC. Residues: CASSSNSGQGVRFSGYTF.

The gene calls are TRBV28 and TRBJ1-4; TRBD1 might be the D (5 bases). CDR1 MDHEN and CDR2 SYDVKM come from the germline V gene. This CDR3 is 15 amino acids long. Deletions cut 5 bases from V and 8 bases from J, with 18 bases between. CDR3 sequence: CASSPTDRGEEKLFF. The CDR3 bases are TGTGCCAGCAGTCCAACGGACCGGGGGGAGGAAAAACTGTTTTTT.

This clone was observed a single time. V is TRBV2 and J is TRBJ1-1, with D tentatively TRBD1 (6 bases). Germline lookup yields CDR1 SNHLY and CDR2 FYNNEI. CDR3 length equals 18 residues. Deletions cut 0 bases from V and 0 bases from J, with 17 bases between. CDR3 region: CASSEAPGTRSMNTEAFF. The CDR3 DNA sequence: TGTGCCAGCAGTGAAGCTCCCGGGACACGGAGTATGAACACTGAAGCTTTCTTT.

This sequence joins TRBV5-4 and TRBJ2-7, with 10 bases matching TRBD2. V gave up 0 bases and J gave up 3 bases; unmatched junction bases: 6. The CDR3 covers 16 residues. The V gene's germline CDR1 is SGHNT and CDR2 YYREEE (reference sequence). The CDR3, as DNA: TGTGCCAGCAGCTTGGGGTGGTCTAGCGGGAGCTACGAGCAGTACTTC. Protein sequence: CASSLGWSSGSYEQYF.

J is TRBJ2-1 and V is TRBV2; tentative D call: TRBD2 (6 bases). There are 15 residues in the CDR3. CDR1 is SNHLY and CDR2 is FYNNEI in the germline V gene. V shed 0 bases and J shed 7 bases, with 13 bases lying between them. CDR3 DNA sequence: TGTGCCAGCAGTGAAGCGGGACTCAAGGTAAATGAGCAGTTCTTC. As protein: CASSEAGLKVNEQFF.

This rearrangement joins TRBV5-4 to TRBJ2-1, with 7 bases fitting TRBD1. Germline assignment: CDR1 SGHNT and CDR2 YYREEE (reference sequence). V shed 7 bases and J 5 bases; nucleotides not matched to a gene: 6. This CDR3 spans 13 amino acids. The CDR3 here is CASGDRVHNEQFF. CDR3 nucleotide sequence: TGTGCCAGCGGTGACAGGGTCCACAATGAGCAGTTCTTC.